The 7 T cell receptor beta chains presented below share a single source sample, sequenced in a study of cytomegalovirus exposure and HLA in healthy donors. The PCR used 60 Vbeta and 13 Jbeta primers. TCRdb's table, derived via immunoSEQ multiplex PCR, lists solely in-frame clones and lacks some. The data show 130,000 to 150,000 clones, roughly 80% seen once. Specimen: PBMCs. The receptors were sampled from a woman aged 45-65 years in good health and CMV-seronegative.

V is TRBV2 and J is TRBJ2-7; 8 positions agree with TRBD2. The CDR3 is 12 residues long. Losses at the gene ends were 6 bases for V and 4 bases for J; bases not matched to a gene: 2. Looked up from germline, CDR1 is SNHLY and CDR2 is FYNNEI. CDR3 sequence (DNA): TGTGCCAGCAGCGGGGGGGGATACGAGCAGTACTTC. Translation: CASSGGGYEQYF. Using reference TRBV2 and TRBJ2-7 for the parts outside the CDR3, the full variable domain is EPEVTQTPSHQVTQMGQEVILRCVPISNHLYFYWYRQILGQKVEFLVSFYNNEISEKSEIFDDQFSVERPDGSNFTLKIRSTKLEDSAMYFCASSGGGYEQYFGPGTRLTVT.

This chain connects TRBV6-1 to TRBJ2-7; 10 nucleotides agree with TRBD1. Germline CDR1 and CDR2: MNHNS and SASEGT. V was pared by 5 bases and J by 3 bases, with 4 bases of the junction left unmatched. The CDR3 spans 14 residues. CDR3 loop: CASSRGQGIYEQYF. CDR3 DNA sequence: TGTGCCAGCAGTCGGGGACAGGGGATCTACGAGCAGTACTTC.

The V and J genes are TRBV4-3 and TRBJ1-1; D gene ambiguous. With 5 bases removed from V and 6 bases from J, the gap between germline ends came to 16 bases. Germline V CDR1 and CDR2: LGHNA, YSLEER. This CDR3 has 14 amino acids. The CDR3 loop reads CASSIYPGYAEAFF. CDR3 coding DNA: TGCGCCAGCAGCATATACCCGGGGTACGCTGAAGCTTTCTTT.

The rearrangement joins TRBV2 to TRBJ1-2; the D is unclear. This CDR3 spans 12 amino acids. With 4 bases removed from V and 3 bases from J, the gap between germline ends came to 6 bases. The V gene's germline CDR1 is SNHLY and CDR2 FYNNEI. This CDR3 reads CASSAQYYGYTF. CDR3 bases: TGTGCCAGCAGTGCGCAGTACTATGGCTACACCTTC.

In the case of this clone: Germline is not matched at one junction end, which may reflect a read error. The V gene is TRBV7-9, the J gene TRBJ2-7, with D perhaps matching TRBD1 (5 bases). The V gene's germline CDR1 is SEHNR and CDR2 FQNEAQ (reference sequence). This CDR3 has 13 residues. CDR3 bases: TGTTCCAGCAGCCCTCAGGGTAGCTGGGAGCAGTACTTC. Translation gives CSSSPQGSWEQYF.

The chain recombines TRBV29-1 with TRBJ2-7; D is possibly TRBD2 (5 bases). Trimming cost V 4 bases and J 6 bases, with 13 bases left between them. The CDR3 loop spans 12 amino acids. Germline CDR1 SQVTM, CDR2 ANQGSEA. Written as DNA, the CDR3 is TGCAGCGTTGGCCCCAACCGGGGCGAGCAGTACTTC. Translation: CSVGPNRGEQYF.

The CDR3 here is CASSFGGGNEQYF. The CDR3 region has the DNA TGTGCCAGCAGCTTCGGGGGTGGGAACGAGCAGTACTTC. The chain joins TRBV11-2 to TRBJ2-7; D may be TRBD2 (6 bases). The CDR3 extends over 13 amino acids. The germline V and J ends were trimmed by 3 bases and 5 bases, with 11 bases remaining between them. Germline CDR1 reads SGHAT; CDR2 reads FQNNGV.